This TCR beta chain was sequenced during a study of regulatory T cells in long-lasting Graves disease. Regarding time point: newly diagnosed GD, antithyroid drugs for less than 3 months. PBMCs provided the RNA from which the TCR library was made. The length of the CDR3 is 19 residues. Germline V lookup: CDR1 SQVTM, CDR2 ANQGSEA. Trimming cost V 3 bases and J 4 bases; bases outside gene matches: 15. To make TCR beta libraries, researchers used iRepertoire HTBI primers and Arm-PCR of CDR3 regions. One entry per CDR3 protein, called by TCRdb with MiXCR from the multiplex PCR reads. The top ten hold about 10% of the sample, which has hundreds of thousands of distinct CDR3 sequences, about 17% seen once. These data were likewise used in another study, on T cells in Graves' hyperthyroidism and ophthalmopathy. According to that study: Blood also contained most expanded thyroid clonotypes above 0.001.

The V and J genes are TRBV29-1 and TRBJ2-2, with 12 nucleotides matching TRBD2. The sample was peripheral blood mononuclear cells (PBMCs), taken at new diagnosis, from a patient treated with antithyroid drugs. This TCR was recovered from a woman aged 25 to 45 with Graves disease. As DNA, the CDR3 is TGCAGCGTTGAGGGGGTCGGACTAGCGGGAACGCTTGGCACCGGGGAGCTGTTTTTT. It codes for CSVEGVGLAGTLGTGELFF.